Listed below are T cell receptor beta chains from one sample, sequenced in a study of cytomegalovirus exposure and HLA in healthy donors. Clones were sequenced by immunoSEQ multiplex PCR, and TCRdb holds only the in-frame ones, with some missing. The sample consists of about 130,000 clones, under 90% of them appearing once. Sequenced: PBMCs. These receptors all come from a young man in good health and CMV-seronegative. Each CDR3 is given with its conserved first and last residue. Fields, in order: J gene, V gene, D gene, CDR3 protein. D genes are given only for firm matches.

TRBJ2-7,TRBV30,TRBD2,CAWSPWGLAGGSYEQYF
TRBJ1-2,TRBV29-1,TRBD1,CSVPRQGGDYGYTF
TRBJ2-2,TRBV4-2,.,CASSQDPRHQNTGELFF
TRBJ1-5,TRBV7-2,.,CASSLVGGAGGNQPQHF
TRBJ2-2,TRBV7-2,TRBD2,CASSISRLAVNTGELFF
TRBJ2-2,TRBV5-8,.,CASSLAYGELFF
TRBJ1-4,TRBV9,.,CASSPQMPNEKLFF
TRBJ1-3,TRBV5-4,.,CASRPKGDTGNTIYF
TRBJ1-5,TRBV27,.,CASRASGGGNQPQHF
TRBJ2-7,TRBV15,.,CATSREAGLGYEQYF
TRBJ1-3,TRBV6-5,.,CASSYIGPSLGNTIYF
TRBJ1-2,TRBV30,TRBD1,CAWRGQGLGYGYTF
TRBJ2-3,TRBV29-1,TRBD2,CSGVRGDGPLADTQYF
TRBJ2-3,TRBV30,.,CAWSKASPDTQYF
TRBJ2-3,TRBV29-1,TRBD2,CSVVRTSGTDTQYF
TRBJ1-2,TRBV5-6,.,CASSLPGNLYTF
TRBJ2-7,TRBV5-5,.,CASSPPLGHPSTYEQYF
TRBJ1-6,TRBV6-6,.,CASSYETGYNSPLHF
TRBJ1-2,TRBV6-5,.,CASSYFTQTVNYGYTF
TRBJ1-1,TRBV4-1,.,CASSPRGLNTEAFF
TRBJ2-1,TRBV5-1,TRBD2,CASRRGGATPFF
TRBJ1-1,TRBV28,.,CASNYPGAVFKTEAFF
TRBJ2-1,TRBV25-1,TRBD2,CASSVLSGTSGVNEQFF
TRBJ2-1,TRBV10-3,TRBD1,CAISVPGQGLNEQFF
TRBJ1-2,TRBV30,.,CAWSVRDGLGYYGYTF
TRBJ1-1,TRBV12-5,.,CASGLVGGVAEAFF
TRBJ2-1,TRBV7-9,TRBD2,CASSAGLAELYNEQFF
TRBJ2-7,TRBV5-4,.,CASSLAGPYEQYF
TRBJ2-2,TRBV5-5,.,CASSTDWGTGELFF
TRBJ2-5,TRBV5-6,.,CASSRLTSSQETQYF
TRBJ2-7,TRBV6-5,TRBD1,CASSPGQGSYEQYF
TRBJ1-5,TRBV7-8,.,CASSLQGNSNQPQHF
TRBJ1-2,TRBV30,.,CAWNPAFGVGYTF
TRBJ1-1,TRBV10-3,TRBD1,CAIRNLGREGAMDAEAFF
TRBJ1-1,TRBV5-1,TRBD1,CASSSSGTANTEAFF
TRBJ2-1,TRBV27,.,CASSSQGGEQFF
TRBJ1-5,TRBV9,.,CASSVDQGSNQPQHF
TRBJ1-1,TRBV11-2,.,CASSLNGLNTEAFF
TRBJ2-7,TRBV5-8,TRBD1,CASSLVGTGVDEQYF
TRBJ1-1,TRBV6-5,TRBD1,CASRPGQGRPEAFF
TRBJ2-3,TRBV30,TRBD1,CAWSRTGASTDTQYF
TRBJ2-5,TRBV19,TRBD2,CASSIVAGGETQYF
TRBJ1-1,TRBV19,.,CASTPREMNTEAFF
TRBJ1-1,TRBV5-4,.,CASSTRDKINTEAFF
TRBJ1-5,TRBV6-1,TRBD1,CASSERTGVSGQPQHF
TRBJ1-1,TRBV2,.,CASSVLGGYEAFF
TRBJ1-1,TRBV5-1,TRBD1,CASSYPRQGVGGGTEAFF
TRBJ1-2,TRBV6-1,TRBD1,CASSSGQGVSGYTF
TRBJ1-2,TRBV6-5,TRBD1,CASSYLTGGDGYTF
TRBJ1-2,TRBV27,.,CASSFAGRTYGYTF
TRBJ1-2,TRBV27,TRBD1,CASSPGQAHGYTF
TRBJ2-1,TRBV7-3,TRBD2,CASSPPGTSTNEQFF
TRBJ2-7,TRBV12-5,.,CASGLGTASTYEQYF